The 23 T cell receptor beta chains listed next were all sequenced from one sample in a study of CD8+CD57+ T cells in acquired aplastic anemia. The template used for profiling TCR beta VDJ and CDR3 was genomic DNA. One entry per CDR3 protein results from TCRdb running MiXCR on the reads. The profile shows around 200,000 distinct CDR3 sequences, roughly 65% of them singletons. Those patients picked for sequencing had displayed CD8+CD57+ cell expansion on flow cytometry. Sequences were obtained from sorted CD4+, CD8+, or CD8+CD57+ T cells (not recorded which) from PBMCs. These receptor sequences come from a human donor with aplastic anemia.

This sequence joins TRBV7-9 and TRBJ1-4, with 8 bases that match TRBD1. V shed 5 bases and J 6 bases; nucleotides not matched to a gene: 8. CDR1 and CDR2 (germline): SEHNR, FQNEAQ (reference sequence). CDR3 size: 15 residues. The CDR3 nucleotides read TGTGCCAGCAGCGCCAACAGGGGGATAGATGAAAAACTGTTTTTT. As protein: CASSANRGIDEKLFF.

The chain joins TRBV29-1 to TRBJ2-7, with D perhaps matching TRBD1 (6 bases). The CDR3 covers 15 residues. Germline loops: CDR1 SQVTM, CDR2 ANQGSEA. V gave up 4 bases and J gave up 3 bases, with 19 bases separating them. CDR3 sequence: CSVVRPRTESYEQYF. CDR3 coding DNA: TGCAGCGTTGTACGACCGAGGACAGAGAGCTACGAGCAGTACTTC.

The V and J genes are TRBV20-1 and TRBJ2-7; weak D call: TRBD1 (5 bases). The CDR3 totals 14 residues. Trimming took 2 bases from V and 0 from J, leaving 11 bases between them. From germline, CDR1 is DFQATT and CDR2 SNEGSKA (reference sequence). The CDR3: CSARQDTSSYEQYF. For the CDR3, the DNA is TGCAGTGCTAGACAGGACACCAGCTCCTACGAGCAGTACTTC.

The CDR3 loop is CSAVSVDTQYF. In DNA, the CDR3 is TGCAGTGCCGTCTCCGTTGATACGCAGTATTTT. The rearrangement uses TRBV20-1 and TRBJ2-3; D is undetermined. The CDR3 extends over 11 amino acids. From germline, CDR1 is DFQATT and CDR2 SNEGSKA (reference sequence). The V end was cut by 6 bases, the J end by 6 bases, with 10 bases between.

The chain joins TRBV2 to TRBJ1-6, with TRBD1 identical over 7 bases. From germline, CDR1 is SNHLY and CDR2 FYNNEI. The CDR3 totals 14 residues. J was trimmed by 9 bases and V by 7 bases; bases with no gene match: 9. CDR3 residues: CASTLGQSPSPLHF. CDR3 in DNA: TGTGCCAGCACCCTGGGACAGTCTCCTTCACCCCTCCACTTT.

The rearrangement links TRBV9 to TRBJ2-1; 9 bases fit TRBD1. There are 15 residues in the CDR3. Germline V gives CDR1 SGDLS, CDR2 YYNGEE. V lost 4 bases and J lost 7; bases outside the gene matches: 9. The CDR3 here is CASSSGQGPGNEQFF. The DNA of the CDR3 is TGTGCCAGCAGCTCAGGACAGGGGCCGGGGAATGAGCAGTTCTTC.

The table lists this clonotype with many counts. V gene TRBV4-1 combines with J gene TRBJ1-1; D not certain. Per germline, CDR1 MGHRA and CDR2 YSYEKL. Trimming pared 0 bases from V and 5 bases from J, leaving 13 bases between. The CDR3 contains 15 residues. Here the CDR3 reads CASSQDEGRRTEAFF. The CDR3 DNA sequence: TGCGCCAGCAGCCAAGATGAGGGTAGAAGGACTGAAGCTTTCTTT.

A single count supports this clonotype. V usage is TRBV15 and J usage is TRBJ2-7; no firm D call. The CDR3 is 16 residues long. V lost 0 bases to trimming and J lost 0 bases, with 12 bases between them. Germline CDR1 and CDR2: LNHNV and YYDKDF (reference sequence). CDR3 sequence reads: CATSRDPRASSYEQYF. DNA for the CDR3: TGTGCCACCAGCAGAGATCCCCGGGCGAGCTCCTACGAGCAGTACTTC.

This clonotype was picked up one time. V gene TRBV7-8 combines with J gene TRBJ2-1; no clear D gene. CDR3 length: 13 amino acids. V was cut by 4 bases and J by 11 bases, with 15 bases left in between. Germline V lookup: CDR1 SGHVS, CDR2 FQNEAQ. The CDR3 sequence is CASSSLGPEKQFF. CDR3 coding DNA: TGTGCCAGCAGCTCCCTAGGGCCGGAAAAGCAGTTCTTC.

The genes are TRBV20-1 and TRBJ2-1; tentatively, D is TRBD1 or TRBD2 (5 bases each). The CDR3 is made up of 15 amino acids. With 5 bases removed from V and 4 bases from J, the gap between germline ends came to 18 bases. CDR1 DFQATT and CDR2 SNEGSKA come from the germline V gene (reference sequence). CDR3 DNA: TGCAGTGCTCCGGGGCTTGGGGCGTATTACAATGAGCAGTTCTTC. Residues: CSAPGLGAYYNEQFF.

CDR3: CASSVHRDTQETQYF. The CDR3 DNA reads TGTGCCAGCAGCGTACACCGGGACACCCAAGAGACCCAGTACTTC. The chain uses TRBV7-8 and TRBJ2-5, with D possibly being TRBD1 (6 bases). Trimming stripped 5 bases from V and 1 base from J, with 14 bases between. In germline, CDR1 is SGHVS, CDR2 FQNEAQ. The CDR3 sequence is 15 residues long.

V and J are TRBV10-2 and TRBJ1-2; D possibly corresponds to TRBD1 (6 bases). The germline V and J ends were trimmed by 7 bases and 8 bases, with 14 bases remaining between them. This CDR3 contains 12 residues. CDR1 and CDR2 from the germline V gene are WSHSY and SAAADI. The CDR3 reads CASIGGQAGYTF. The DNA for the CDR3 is TGCGCCAGCATTGGGGGGCAGGCGGGCTACACCTTC.

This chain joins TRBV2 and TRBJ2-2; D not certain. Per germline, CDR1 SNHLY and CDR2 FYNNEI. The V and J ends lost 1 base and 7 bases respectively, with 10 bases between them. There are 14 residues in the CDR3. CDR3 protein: CASSEVALGGELFF. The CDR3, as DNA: TGTGCCAGCAGTGAAGTGGCGCTGGGCGGGGAGCTGTTTTTT.

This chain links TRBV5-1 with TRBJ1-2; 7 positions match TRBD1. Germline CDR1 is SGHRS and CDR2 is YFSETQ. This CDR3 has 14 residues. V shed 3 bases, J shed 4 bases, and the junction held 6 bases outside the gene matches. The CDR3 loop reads CASSSGTAAYGYTF. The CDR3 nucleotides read TGCGCCAGCAGCTCCGGGACAGCCGCCTATGGCTACACCTTC.

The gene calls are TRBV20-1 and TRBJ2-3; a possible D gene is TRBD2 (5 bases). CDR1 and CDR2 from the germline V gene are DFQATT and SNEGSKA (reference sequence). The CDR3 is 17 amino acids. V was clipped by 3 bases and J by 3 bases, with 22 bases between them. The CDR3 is CSARFSSRSLWTDTQYF. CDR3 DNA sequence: TGCAGTGCTAGGTTTTCTAGCAGGAGTCTTTGGACAGATACGCAGTATTTT.

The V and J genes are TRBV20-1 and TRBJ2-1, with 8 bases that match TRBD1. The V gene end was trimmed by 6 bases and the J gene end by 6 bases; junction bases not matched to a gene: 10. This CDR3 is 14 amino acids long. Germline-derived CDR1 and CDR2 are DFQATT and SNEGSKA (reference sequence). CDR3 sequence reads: CSASKRTGSNEQFF. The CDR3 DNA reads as TGCAGTGCGTCGAAGAGGACAGGGAGCAATGAGCAGTTCTTC.

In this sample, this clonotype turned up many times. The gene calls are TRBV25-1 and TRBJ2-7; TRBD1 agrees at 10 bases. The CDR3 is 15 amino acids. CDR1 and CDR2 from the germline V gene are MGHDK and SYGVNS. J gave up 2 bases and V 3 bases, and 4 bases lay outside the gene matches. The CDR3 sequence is CASSETGTGAYEQYF. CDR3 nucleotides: TGTGCCAGCAGTGAGACCGGGACAGGGGCCTACGAGCAGTACTTC.

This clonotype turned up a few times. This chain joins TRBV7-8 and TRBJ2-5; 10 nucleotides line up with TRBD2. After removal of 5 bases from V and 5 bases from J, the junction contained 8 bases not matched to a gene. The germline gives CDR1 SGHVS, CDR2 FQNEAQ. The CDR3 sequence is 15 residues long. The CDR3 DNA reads TGTGCCAGCAGCCCAGCGGGAGGGCCAGTGGAGACCCAGTACTTC. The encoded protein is CASSPAGGPVETQYF.

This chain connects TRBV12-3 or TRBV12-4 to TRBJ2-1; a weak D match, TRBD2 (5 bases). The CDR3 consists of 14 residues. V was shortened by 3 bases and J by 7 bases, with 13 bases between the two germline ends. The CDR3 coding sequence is TGTGCCAGCAGTTTTTTCGGGAAGGGTAATGAGCAGTTCTTC. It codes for CASSFFGKGNEQFF.

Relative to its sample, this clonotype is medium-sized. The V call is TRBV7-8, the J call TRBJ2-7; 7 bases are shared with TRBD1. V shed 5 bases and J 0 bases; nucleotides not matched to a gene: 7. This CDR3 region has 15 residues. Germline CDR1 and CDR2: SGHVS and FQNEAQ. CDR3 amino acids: CASSMPGQRSYEQYF. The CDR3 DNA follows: TGTGCCAGCAGCATGCCGGGACAGCGCTCCTACGAGCAGTACTTC.

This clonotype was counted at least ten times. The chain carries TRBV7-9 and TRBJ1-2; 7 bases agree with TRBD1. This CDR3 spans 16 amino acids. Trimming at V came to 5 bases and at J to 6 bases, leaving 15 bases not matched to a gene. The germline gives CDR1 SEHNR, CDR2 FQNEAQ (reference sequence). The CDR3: CASSRFWTGSKDGYTF. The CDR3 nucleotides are TGTGCCAGCAGCCGGTTTTGGACAGGTTCCAAGGATGGCTACACCTTC.

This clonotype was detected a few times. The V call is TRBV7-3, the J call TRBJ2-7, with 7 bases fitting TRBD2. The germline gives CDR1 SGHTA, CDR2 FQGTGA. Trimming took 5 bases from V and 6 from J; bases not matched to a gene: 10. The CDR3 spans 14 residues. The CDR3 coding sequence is TGTGCCAGCAGCACAGGACTAGAATCGGCCGAGCAGTACTTC. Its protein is CASSTGLESAEQYF. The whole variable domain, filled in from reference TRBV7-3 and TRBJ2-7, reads GAGVSQTPSNKVTEKGKYVELRCDPISGHTALYWYRQSLGQGPEFLIYFQGTGAADDSGLPNDRFFAVRPEGSVSTLKIQRTERGDSAVYLCASSTGLESAEQYFGPGTRLTVT.

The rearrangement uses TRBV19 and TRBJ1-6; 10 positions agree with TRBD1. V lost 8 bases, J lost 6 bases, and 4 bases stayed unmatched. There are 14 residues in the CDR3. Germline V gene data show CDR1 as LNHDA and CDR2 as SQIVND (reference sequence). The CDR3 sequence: CASSGTGVNSPLHF. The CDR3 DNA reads TGTGCCAGTTCCGGGACAGGGGTTAATTCACCCCTCCACTTT.